These T cell receptor beta chains were read from a single sample in a study of blood T cell repertoires in COVID-19. Some clones are missing from TCRdb's copy, which holds only in-frame ones; the method was immunoSEQ multiplex PCR. The table includes some 250,000 clones, approximately 86% detected once. Input material: peripheral blood. These receptors all come from a human donor in a cohort sampled during active COVID-19. Both conserved end residues are part of each CDR3. D genes are given only for firm matches. The size of a clone is reported for some rows only, either as once, few or many, or as a class for expanded clones.

>NA|once|TRBV19|TRBJ2-5|14
TGTGCCAGTAGTATAACATTAGGGGGAGAGACCCAGTACTTC
CASSITLGGETQYF
>NA|NA|TRBV11-2|TRBJ2-2|16
TGTGCCAGCAGCTTAGATTTCGGGGGAAAAACCGGGGAGCTGTTTTTT
CASSLDFGGKTGELFF
>TRBD1|NA|TRBV6-1|TRBJ1-6|16
TGTGCCAGCAGTGAAAGTCGGGACAGGGATCGATCACCCCTCCACTTT
CASSESRDRDRSPLHF
>TRBD1|NA|TRBV6-5|TRBJ2-4|14
TGTGCCAGCAGCCAAGACAGGGATGAAAACATTCAGTACTTC
CASSQDRDENIQYF
>NA|NA|TRBV11-2|TRBJ1-1|19
TGTGCCAGCACTTGGCCCATTGACGGGGTAGCTCCAGACGACACTGAAGCTTTCTTT
CASTWPIDGVAPDDTEAFF
>NA|NA|TRBV7-9|TRBJ2-7|12
TGTGCCAGCAGTGGCAGGGTTGGCGAGCAGTACTTC
CASSGRVGEQYF
>NA|NA|TRBV27|TRBJ1-3|14
TGTGCCAGCAGTTTGGGGGGGGCAGGAAACACCATATATTTT
CASSLGGAGNTIYF
>TRBD1|NA|TRBV27|TRBJ2-1|15
TGTGCCAGCAGTCGAGCCGGGACAGGGCGCAATGAGCAGTTCTTC
CASSRAGTGRNEQFF
>TRBD2|once|TRBV9|TRBJ2-1|15
TGTGCCAGCAGCGTAGGACTAGCGGGGTACAATGAGCAGTTCTTC
CASSVGLAGYNEQFF
>TRBD1|NA|TRBV7-2|TRBJ1-1|13
TGTGCCAGCAGCTGGACAGGCGGGACTGAAGCTTTCTTT
CASSWTGGTEAFF
>TRBD2|once|TRBV7-2|TRBJ2-7|13
TGTGCCAGCAGCTTACGGGGGGGCGACGAGCAGTACTTC
CASSLRGGDEQYF
>TRBD1|NA|TRBV4-3|TRBJ2-7|14
TGCGCCAGCAGCCAAGATAGGGACAGGGGCGAGCAGTACTTC
CASSQDRDRGEQYF
>NA|NA|TRBV2|TRBJ1-5|17
TGTGCCAGCAGTGGGGCCGTCTCCAGGGCGGGCAATCAGCCCCAGCATTTT
CASSGAVSRAGNQPQHF
>TRBD1|once|TRBV10-3|TRBJ2-7|13
TGTGCCGCTGCCGGGACAGGGGATTACGAGCAGTACTTC
CAAAGTGDYEQYF
>NA|once|TRBV6-2/TRBV6-3|TRBJ1-1|16
TGTGCCAGCAGCCCTACCCGGGGGGGGTTGGACACTGAAGCTTTCTTT
CASSPTRGGLDTEAFF
>TRBD1|NA|TRBV6-4|TRBJ1-5|14
TGTGCCAGCAGCCAACAGGGGATGGATCAGCCCCAGCATTTT
CASSQQGMDQPQHF
>NA|NA|TRBV7-2|TRBJ1-1|15
TGTGCCAGCAGCCCATATATGGGGTCGGGGGCTGAAGCTTTCTTT
CASSPYMGSGAEAFF
>TRBD1|NA|TRBV7-9|TRBJ2-2|12
TGTGTTACGGACAGGGCGCCCGGGGAGCTGTTTTTT
CVTDRAPGELFF
>TRBD1|NA|TRBV7-9|TRBJ1-2|15
TGTGCCAGCAGCTTAGACCAGGGGGGAGCTATAGGCTACACCTTC
CASSLDQGGAIGYTF
>NA|NA|TRBV3-1/TRBV3-2|TRBJ1-1|16
TGTGCCAGCAGCCAAGACGGGACCGGGAGGAACACTGAAGCTTTCTTT
CASSQDGTGRNTEAFF
>NA|once|TRBV10-1|TRBJ2-1|18
TGCGCCAGACAACGTAAGCGTGTAAGGTTGAAAGCCTACAATGAGCAGTTCTTC
CARQRKRVRLKAYNEQFF
>NA|NA|TRBV4-2|TRBJ2-3|15
TGTGCCAGCAGCCAAGAGGGAGTAGGAGAAGATACGCAGTATTTT
CASSQEGVGEDTQYF
>TRBD1|NA|TRBV9|TRBJ1-1|15
TGTGCCAGCAGCGCACGACAGGGTATGAACACTGAAGCTTTCTTT
CASSARQGMNTEAFF
>NA|NA|TRBV7-2|TRBJ2-7|13
TGTGCCAGCAGCTTAGATCCGGGATACGAGCAGTACTTC
CASSLDPGYEQYF
>TRBD1|NA|TRBV6-5|TRBJ1-2|15
TGTGCCAGCAGTTACGCCGACAGGGAGTGGTTAGGCTACACCTTC
CASSYADREWLGYTF
>TRBD2|few|TRBV7-3|TRBJ2-3|16
TGTGCCAGCAGCGCCGGACTAGCGGGAGAAGGAGATACGCAGTATTTT
CASSAGLAGEGDTQYF
>NA|NA|TRBV5-4|TRBJ2-5|16
TGTGCCAGCAGCTTAACTGGGTACAGGGTGGAAGAGACCCAGTACTTC
CASSLTGYRVEETQYF
>NA|NA|TRBV19|TRBJ2-6|16
TGTGCCAGTAGTATAGGTCAGGCTCCGGGGGCCAACGTCCTGACTTTC
CASSIGQAPGANVLTF
>TRBD1|NA|TRBV5-5|TRBJ1-4|15
TGTGCCAGCAGCCCAGCCGGGACAGGGCACGAAAAACTGTTTTTT
CASSPAGTGHEKLFF
>NA|NA|TRBV4-3|TRBJ1-4|14
TGCGCCAGCAGCCAAGGTTTAGGGGTTGAAAAACTGTTTTTT
CASSQGLGVEKLFF
>TRBD1|NA|TRBV18|TRBJ2-1|14
TGTGCCAGCTCACCACGGGACAGCTACAATGAGCAGTTCTTC
CASSPRDSYNEQFF
>NA|NA|TRBV14|TRBJ2-7|12
TGTGCCAGCAGCCAATTCGGGAACGAGCAGTACTTC
CASSQFGNEQYF
>NA|NA|TRBV7-9|TRBJ2-3|17
TGTGCCAGCAGCGTGGAAGGGGGGGAAATGGGAGCAGATACGCAGTATTTT
CASSVEGGEMGADTQYF
>TRBD2|NA|TRBV7-9|TRBJ2-1|17
TGTGCCAGCAGCTCGACAACGAGGACTAGCGGCTACAATGAGCAGTTCTTC
CASSSTTRTSGYNEQFF
>NA|NA|TRBV6-5|TRBJ1-4|15
TGTGCCAGCAGTATACGGACAGAAATTAATGAAAAACTGTTTTTT
CASSIRTEINEKLFF
>NA|NA|TRBV7-2|TRBJ1-1|14
TGTGCCAGCAGCTCTTATCGGGGGAACACTGAAGCTTTCTTT
CASSSYRGNTEAFF
>TRBD1|NA|TRBV4-1|TRBJ2-7|16
TGCGCCAGCAGCCAAGCGGGGGGGACAGGGGACTACGAGCAGTACTTC
CASSQAGGTGDYEQYF
>TRBD1|NA|TRBV10-3|TRBJ1-4|15
TGTGCCATCAGCAATACCGGGACAGGGGCTGAAAAACTGTTTTTT
CAISNTGTGAEKLFF
>TRBD2|NA|TRBV13|TRBJ2-3|16
TGTGCCAGCAGCTTGACTAGCGGGGGGGCTGGTGATACGCAGTATTTT
CASSLTSGGAGDTQYF
>NA|NA|TRBV7-9|TRBJ2-7|15
TGTGCCAGCAGCTTAGAACCCAGGGGCTCCTACGAGCAGTACTTC
CASSLEPRGSYEQYF
>NA|NA|TRBV4-1|TRBJ1-5|12
TGCGCCAGCAGCCAAGGGGTGGGACACCAGCATTTT
CASSQGVGHQHF
>TRBD2|NA|TRBV5-4|TRBJ2-7|15
TGTGCCAGCAGCTTGACTAGCGGGGGGGCCTACGAGCAGTACTTC
CASSLTSGGAYEQYF
>TRBD2|NA|TRBV3-1/TRBV3-2|TRBJ2-1|13
TGTGCCAGCAGCCTAGCGGGTAACAATGAGCAGTTCTTC
CASSLAGNNEQFF
>TRBD1|few|TRBV4-1|TRBJ1-2|15
TGCGCCAGCAGCCAGGACTACAGGGGGCGTTGGGGCTACACCTTC
CASSQDYRGRWGYTF
>TRBD2|NA|TRBV3-1/TRBV3-2|TRBJ2-1|15
TGTGCCAGCAGCTTCAGACTAGCGGGAGAGGGTGAGCAGTTCTTC
CASSFRLAGEGEQFF
>TRBD1|NA|TRBV4-1|TRBJ2-2|15
TGCGCCAGCAGCACGTGGACAGGGGGCGGCGGGGAGCTGTTTTTT
CASSTWTGGGGELFF
>NA|NA|TRBV19|TRBJ2-6|16
TGTGCCAGTAGTATATCTTCAGGGGAAGGGGCCAACGTCCTGACTTTC
CASSISSGEGANVLTF
>NA|NA|TRBV15|TRBJ1-1|16
TGTGCCACCAGCAGAGATCGATGGGAGACCAACACTGAAGCTTTCTTT
CATSRDRWETNTEAFF
>TRBD1|NA|TRBV3-1/TRBV3-2|TRBJ1-2|14
TGTGCCAGCAGCCAAAACAGGGGAAGTAATGGCTACACCTTC
CASSQNRGSNGYTF
>TRBD1|NA|TRBV24-1|TRBJ1-1|16
TGTGCCACCAGGGAACACAGGGGGCTGGAGAACACTGAAGCTTTCTTT
CATREHRGLENTEAFF